The clone carrying this TCR beta chain was counted between two and nine times. Antigen specificity is unknown. V lost 5 bases, J lost 5 bases, and 4 bases stayed unmatched. Per the germline V gene, CDR1 is SGHTA and CDR2 is FQGNSA. The CDR3 spans 15 residues. TCRdb passed the 5' RACE reads through MiXCR, listing each CDR3 protein once. The sample lists 250,000 to 350,000 distinct CDR3 sequences; roughly 19% were seen once. This entry belongs to a study of T-cell memory formation after mild COVID-19. Study-wide findings and caveats: For contracting clones, CD4+ ones sat mainly in CM and EM, CD8+ in EMRA. A second wave of clones peaked on day 37, and their SARS-CoV-2 specificity went unconfirmed. Day 15 to 85 contracting clones showed balanced CD4/CD8; later expanders leaned CD4+.

This TCR derives from a man aged 18 to 29 who had mild COVID-19 (a few samples of this study predate the infection). Cell type and time point are not known. V and J are TRBV7-2 and TRBJ2-3; TRBD2 aligns across 13 bases. Sequenced material: PBMCs or a T cell subset sorted from them (not recorded which). The CDR3 coding sequence is TGTGCCAGCAGCCCGGGACTAGCGGGGATAGATACGCAGTATTTT. Translating gives CASSPGLAGIDTQYF.